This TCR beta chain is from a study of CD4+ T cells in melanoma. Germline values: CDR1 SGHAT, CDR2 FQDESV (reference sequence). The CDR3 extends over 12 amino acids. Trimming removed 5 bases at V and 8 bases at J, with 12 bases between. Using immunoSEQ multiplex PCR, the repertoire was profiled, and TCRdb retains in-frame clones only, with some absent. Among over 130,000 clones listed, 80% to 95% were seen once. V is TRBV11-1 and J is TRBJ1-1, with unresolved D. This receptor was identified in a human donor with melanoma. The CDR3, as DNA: TGTGCCAGCAGCCCACCCTTCGGGGAAGCTTTCTTT. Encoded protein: CASSPPFGEAFF.